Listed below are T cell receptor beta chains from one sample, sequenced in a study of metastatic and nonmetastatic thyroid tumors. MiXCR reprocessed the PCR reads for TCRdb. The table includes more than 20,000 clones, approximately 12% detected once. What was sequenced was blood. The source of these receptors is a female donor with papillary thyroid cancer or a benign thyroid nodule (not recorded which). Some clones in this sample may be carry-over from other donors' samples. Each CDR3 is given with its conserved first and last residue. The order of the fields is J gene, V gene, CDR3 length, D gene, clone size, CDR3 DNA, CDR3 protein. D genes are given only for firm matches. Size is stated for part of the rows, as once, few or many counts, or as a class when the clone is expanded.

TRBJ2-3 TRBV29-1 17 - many TGCAGCGTTGAACCGGGACGGAACCTCATATACACAGATACGCAGTATTTT CSVEPGRNLIYTDTQYF
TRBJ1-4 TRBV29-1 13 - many TGCAGCGCCCAAGGGGGGCCGGGCGAAAAACTGTTTTTT CSAQGGPGEKLFF
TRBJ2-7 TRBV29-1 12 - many TGCAGCGTTGGGGCAGGGTGGCACGAGCAGTACTTC CSVGAGWHEQYF
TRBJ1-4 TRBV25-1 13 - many TGTGCCAGCAGTGAATGGGGCGGGGGAAGACTGTTTTTT CASSEWGGGRLFF
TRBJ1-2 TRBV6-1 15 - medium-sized TGTGCCAGCAGCCTAACGACAGCCTCTAACTATGGCTACACCTTC CASSLTTASNYGYTF
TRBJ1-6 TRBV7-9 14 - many TGTGCCAGCAGCTTAGCCCAAGGGAACTCACCCCTCCACTTT CASSLAQGNSPLHF
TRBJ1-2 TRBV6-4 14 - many TGTGCCAGCAGTGACTCTACAGGGAAACGCGGCTACACCTTC CASSDSTGKRGYTF
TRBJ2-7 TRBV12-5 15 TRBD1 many TGTGCTAGTGCCTTTGGGACAGGCCAACTCTACGAGCAGTACTTC CASAFGTGQLYEQYF
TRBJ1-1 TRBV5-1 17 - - TGCGCCAGCAGCTGGCCTATGGGGTATGAGGAGGACACTGAAGCTTTCTTT CASSWPMGYEEDTEAFF
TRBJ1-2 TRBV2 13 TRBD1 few TGTGCCAGCGGTCTTATAGGACAGGAAGGCTACACCTTC CASGLIGQEGYTF
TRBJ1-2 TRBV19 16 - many TGTGCCAGTAGTATATGGGACCCGACGGTGTTCTACGGCTACACCTTC CASSIWDPTVFYGYTF
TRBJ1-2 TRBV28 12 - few TGTGCCAGCAGTTTTCTATCCTATGGCTACACCTTC CASSFLSYGYTF
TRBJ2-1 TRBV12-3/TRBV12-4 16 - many TGTGCCAGCAGCCCGGATTTCGGGATCGTCTACAATGAGCAGTTCTTC CASSPDFGIVYNEQFF
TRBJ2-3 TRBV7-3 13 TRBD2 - TGTGCCAGCAGCTTATCGGGGGGGGATACGCAGTATTTT CASSLSGGDTQYF
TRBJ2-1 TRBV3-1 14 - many TGTGCCAGCAGCCAAGTAACCCTCAACAATGAGCAGTTCTTC CASSQVTLNNEQFF
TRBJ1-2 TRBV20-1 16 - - TGCAGTGCTAGGCTTCCATGGGGGGGGAATAGGGGTGGCTACACCTTC CSARLPWGGNRGGYTF
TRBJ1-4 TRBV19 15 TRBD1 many TGTGCCAGTAGCCGGACAGGGCTAACTAATGAAAAACTGTTTTTT CASSRTGLTNEKLFF
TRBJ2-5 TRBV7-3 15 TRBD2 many TGTGCCAGCAGCTCCTACGGCCTAGCGGGAGAGGCCCAGTACTTC CASSSYGLAGEAQYF
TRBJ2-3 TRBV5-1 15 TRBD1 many TGCGCCAGCAGCTCTGGACAGGGGGGCGGAGATACGCAGTATTTT CASSSGQGGGDTQYF
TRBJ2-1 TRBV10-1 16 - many TGCGCCAGCAGTGAGTCGCCGGGAAGCTCCTACAATGAGCAGTTCTTC CASSESPGSSYNEQFF
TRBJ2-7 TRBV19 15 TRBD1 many TGTGCCAGTAGCTCCCGGGACAGGCCATTCTACGAGCAGTACTTC CASSSRDRPFYEQYF
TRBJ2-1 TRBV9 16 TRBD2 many TGTGCCAGCAGCCCCGGACTAGCGGGCTTTTACAATGAGCAGTTCTTC CASSPGLAGFYNEQFF
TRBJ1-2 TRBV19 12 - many TGTGCCAGTAGTACCACGACAGTTGGCTACACCTTC CASSTTTVGYTF